Here is one T cell receptor (beta chain) with its context. Its antigen remains unidentified. Germline V lookup: CDR1 KGHSH, CDR2 LQKENI. Trimming removed 0 bases at V and 9 bases at J, with 17 bases between. This CDR3 has 16 residues. Second doses were pooled across both intervals (about 4 or about 12 weeks). Sequencing used immunoSEQ multiplex PCR; TCRdb keeps in-frame clones, though not all of them. The sample shows 69,000 or so clones, roughly 85% of them seen only once. This sample was included in a study of T cell responses to AZD1222 COVID-19 vaccine. Whole-study findings and limits: Clonal diversity was possibly underestimated; the donors were predominantly white British and more often female. Spike-specific TCR breadth and depth rose after two AZD1222 doses. Baseline antibody screening turned up just 6 or 7 seropositive AZD1222 recipients.

The sample was peripheral blood, taken 28 days after the second AZD1222 dose. The V and J genes are TRBV18 and TRBJ1-4; D may be TRBD1 (5 bases). The clonotype was recovered from an adult who received the AZD1222 COVID-19 vaccine. The CDR3 is CASSPPGIGVNQKLFF. The CDR3, as DNA: TGTGCCAGCTCACCACCCGGGATAGGGGTAAATCAAAAACTGTTTTTT.